These T cell receptor beta chains were read from a single sample in a study of T cell repertoires in cytomegalovirus infection. TCRdb called the reads again in MiXCR, with one record for every CDR3 protein. This sample has 130,000 or so distinct CDR3 sequences; 6.5% occur once, and the top ten carry more than 15%. The sample was PBMCs. These receptor sequences come from a human donor in good health (CMV status not recorded). Some clones in this sample may be carry-over from other donors' samples. CDR3s include the opening cysteine and the closing phenylalanine or tryptophan. A D gene is named only where the DNA matches it firmly. Where a row states a size, it is once, few, many or the class of an expanded clone; other rows omit it.

clone size,V gene,J gene,D gene,CDR3 protein,CDR3 DNA
NA,TRBV7-3,TRBJ2-3,NA,CASSLGSLAPWADTQYF,TGTGCCAGCAGCTTAGGTTCCCTAGCGCCCTGGGCAGATACGCAGTATTTT
many,TRBV7-8,TRBJ2-6,TRBD1,CASSPTGVWSGANVLTF,TGTGCCAGCAGCCCGACAGGGGTATGGTCTGGGGCCAACGTCCTGACTTTC
many,TRBV7-9,TRBJ2-7,TRBD2,CASTHWRGYEQYF,TGTGCCAGCACTCACTGGCGGGGGTACGAGCAGTACTTC
NA,TRBV20-1,TRBJ1-2,NA,CSAIRQPNYGYTF,TGCAGTGCTATCCGCCAGCCTAACTATGGCTACACCTTC
many,TRBV12-3/TRBV12-4,TRBJ1-2,TRBD1,CASSPRAGGNYGYTF,TGTGCCAGCAGTCCGAGGGCAGGGGGGAACTATGGCTACACCTTC
many,TRBV7-9,TRBJ1-1,NA,CASSKTGFEAFF,TGTGCCAGCAGCAAAACAGGGTTTGAAGCTTTCTTT
many,TRBV4-2,TRBJ2-5,NA,CASSQGLGQGGWAKETQYF,TGTGCCAGCAGCCAAGGACTAGGACAGGGAGGGTGGGCCAAAGAGACCCAGTACTTC
NA,TRBV15,TRBJ2-1,NA,CATSSVALVNEQFF,TGTGCCACCAGCAGTGTGGCCTTAGTGAATGAGCAGTTCTTC
many,TRBV12-3/TRBV12-4,TRBJ2-1,TRBD1,CASSPGGIEQFF,TGTGCCAGCAGCCCAGGGGGAATTGAGCAGTTCTTC
few,TRBV4-1,TRBJ1-3,NA,CASSQETPGFSGNTIYF,TGCGCCAGCAGCCAAGAAACACCAGGTTTCTCTGGAAACACCATATATTTT
many,TRBV11-1,TRBJ2-7,NA,CASSLGGLESYEQYF,TGTGCCAGCAGCCTGGGGGGCCTCGAATCCTACGAGCAGTACTTC
many,TRBV11-1,TRBJ2-7,NA,CASSLSTPGHGSYEQYF,TGTGCCAGCAGCTTATCCACCCCGGGACACGGTTCCTACGAGCAGTACTTC
few,TRBV7-8,TRBJ2-3,NA,CASSFPLTGERTDTQYF,TGTGCCAGCAGCTTCCCCCTAACAGGAGAACGCACAGATACGCAGTATTTT
many,TRBV12-3/TRBV12-4,TRBJ1-1,NA,CASSFRGGVTEAFF,TGTGCCAGCAGTTTTCGGGGAGGGGTCACTGAAGCTTTCTTT
NA,TRBV7-8,TRBJ2-1,TRBD2,CATVGGRGGYNEQFF,TGTGCCACCGTGGGGGGGCGGGGGGGTTACAATGAGCAGTTCTTC
many,TRBV7-2,TRBJ1-3,TRBD1,CASSRGGTGAGNTIYF,TGTGCCAGCAGCCGGGGAGGGACAGGGGCTGGAAACACCATATATTTT
many,TRBV29-1,TRBJ2-1,NA,CSVEPERGAFNEQFF,TGCAGCGTTGAACCCGAACGGGGCGCGTTCAATGAGCAGTTCTTC
many,TRBV7-2,TRBJ1-2,NA,CASILNPNYAGNGYTF,TGTGCCAGCATCCTAAACCCCAACTACGCGGGAAATGGCTACACCTTC
few,TRBV5-5,TRBJ2-1,NA,CASSLSRGSNEQFF,TGTGCCAGCAGCTTAAGTCGGGGATCCAATGAGCAGTTCTTC
NA,TRBV4-2,TRBJ2-1,TRBD2,CASSQDPGGSYNEQFF,TGTGCCAGCAGCCAAGATCCGGGGGGCTCCTACAATGAGCAGTTCTTC
many,TRBV7-2,TRBJ1-2,NA,CASSLEYRAVGGYTF,TGTGCCAGCAGCTTAGAGTACAGGGCGGTTGGAGGCTACACCTTC
NA,TRBV2,TRBJ1-1,NA,CASTPGGGIMNTEAFF,TGTGCCAGCACCCCAGGAGGGGGGATAATGAACACTGAAGCTTTCTTT
many,TRBV7-2,TRBJ1-5,NA,CASSLETAYSNQPQHF,TGTGCCAGCAGCTTAGAGACGGCTTATAGCAATCAGCCCCAGCATTTT
NA,TRBV28,TRBJ1-1,TRBD1,CASRARVRDSLKF,TGTGCCAGCAGGGCCCGGGTTCGGGACAGCCTTAAATTT